This TCR beta chain was recorded in a study of cytomegalovirus exposure and HLA in healthy donors. Broader study findings: Previous analysis showed most TCR beta V segments were productive about 90% or about 30% of the time.

About this clone: No antigen is known for it.

PCR employed 60 Vbeta and 13 Jbeta primers. The method was immunoSEQ multiplex PCR; TCRdb's version includes in-frame clones alone and lacks a portion of them. The sample shows under 200,000 clones, around 80% of them seen only once. The germline V gene encodes CDR1 MNHNS and CDR2 SASEGT. CDR3 length: 14 amino acids. Trimming cost V 5 bases and J 4 bases, with 12 bases left between them. The clonotype originates from a man younger than 35 in good health and CMV-seropositive. The sample consisted of PBMCs. The chain is built from TRBV6-1 and TRBJ1-5; tentative D call: TRBD1 (5 bases). DNA for the CDR3: TGTGCCAGCAGTTTAGGGGCGGGGAATCAGCCCCAGCATTTT. This encodes CASSLGAGNQPQHF.